This TCR beta chain comes out of a study of blood T cell repertoires in COVID-19. Study in general: The cDNA or gDNA used as material had been derived from T cells, B-cell-depleted T cells, or PBMCs.

In the original processing: Scientists estimated how many nucleated cells there were by amplifying reference gene primers. Method: immunoSEQ multiplex PCR; TCRdb's copy keeps in-frame clones and lacks some. From that table come the V and J calls and clone size; the DNA was used to work out D and trimming. The sample includes roughly 260,000 clones, over 80% of them seen just once. Study members were between about 18 and 100 years old and lived in approximately 25 US regions. Trimming pared 6 bases from V and 6 bases from J, leaving 16 bases between. CDR1 is SGHTA, CDR2 FQGNSA, per germline. This CDR3 contains 14 residues.

The J gene is TRBJ2-3, the V gene TRBV7-2, with D tentatively TRBD1 (6 bases). The sequencing input was PBMCs or T cells enriched from blood (not recorded which). The receptor was isolated from a woman under 40 with acute COVID-19. The CDR3 loop reads CASSSSTGMDTQYF. CDR3 DNA sequence: TGTGCCAGCAGTTCCTCCACAGGGATGGATACGCAGTATTTT.